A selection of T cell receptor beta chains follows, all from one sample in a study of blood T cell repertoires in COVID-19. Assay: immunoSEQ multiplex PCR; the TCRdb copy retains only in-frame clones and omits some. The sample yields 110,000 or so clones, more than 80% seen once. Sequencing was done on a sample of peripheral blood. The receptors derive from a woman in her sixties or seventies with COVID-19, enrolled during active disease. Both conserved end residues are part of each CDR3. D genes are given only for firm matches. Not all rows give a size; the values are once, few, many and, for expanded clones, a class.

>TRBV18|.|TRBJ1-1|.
CASSPPGLATEAFF
TGTGCCAGCTCACCCCCGGGTCTTGCCACTGAAGCTTTCTTT
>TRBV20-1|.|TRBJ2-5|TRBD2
CSASKVSGGAQETQYF
TGCAGTGCTAGTAAGGTCTCGGGGGGGGCTCAAGAGACCCAGTACTTC
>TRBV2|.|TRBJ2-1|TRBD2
CASRLSGGTYNEQFF
TGTGCCAGCAGACTTAGCGGGGGAACCTACAATGAGCAGTTCTTC
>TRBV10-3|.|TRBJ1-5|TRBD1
CAISATGEIGNQPQHF
TGTGCCATCAGTGCAACAGGGGAAATCGGCAATCAGCCCCAGCATTTT
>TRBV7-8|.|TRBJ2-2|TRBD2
CASSLGPQTSPFRGGELFF
TGTGCCAGCAGCTTAGGACCCCAGACTAGCCCCTTTCGGGGCGGGGAGCTGTTTTTT
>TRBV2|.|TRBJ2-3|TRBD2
CASSGPAGGPDTQYF
TGTGCCAGCAGTGGACCAGCGGGGGGGCCAGATACGCAGTATTTT
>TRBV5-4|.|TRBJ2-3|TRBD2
CASSPMSGGPADTQYF
TGTGCCAGCAGCCCGATGTCGGGGGGGCCCGCGGATACGCAGTATTTT
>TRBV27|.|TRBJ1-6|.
CASSSLNYNSPLHF
TGTGCCAGCAGTTCCCTTAACTATAATTCACCCCTCCACTTT
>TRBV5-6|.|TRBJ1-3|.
CASSAQGISGNTIYF
TGTGCCAGCAGCGCGCAGGGGATCTCTGGAAACACCATATATTTT
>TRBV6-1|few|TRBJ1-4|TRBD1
CASSETWGQQKKLFF
TGTGCCAGCAGTGAGACGTGGGGACAGCAAAAAAAACTGTTTTTT
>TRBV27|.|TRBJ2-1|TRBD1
CASSFSTRDRGQNEQFF
TGTGCCAGCAGTTTTAGTACTCGGGACAGGGGGCAAAATGAGCAGTTCTTC
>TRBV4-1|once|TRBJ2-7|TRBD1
CASSPGQGPGREQYF
TGCGCCAGCAGCCCCGGACAGGGTCCAGGACGCGAGCAGTACTTC
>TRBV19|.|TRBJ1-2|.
CASTQTGPYGYTF
TGTGCCAGTACCCAGACAGGCCCCTATGGCTACACCTTC
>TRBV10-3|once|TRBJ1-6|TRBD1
CAISGTGRDSPLHF
TGTGCCATCAGTGGGACAGGGCGGGATTCACCCCTCCACTTT
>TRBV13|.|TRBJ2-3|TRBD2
CASSLKLAGGRTDTQYF
TGTGCCAGCAGCTTAAAACTAGCGGGGGGACGCACAGATACGCAGTATTTT
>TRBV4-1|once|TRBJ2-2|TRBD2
CASSQDARRLAADTGELFF
TGCGCCAGCAGCCAAGATGCCCGGCGACTAGCGGCAGACACCGGGGAGCTGTTTTTT
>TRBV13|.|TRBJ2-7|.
CASSLVGGTYEQYF
TGTGCCAGCAGCTTAGTCGGGGGTACCTACGAGCAGTACTTC
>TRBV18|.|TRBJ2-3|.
CASSPGSDTQYF
TGTGCCAGCTCACCGGGCTCAGATACGCAGTATTTT
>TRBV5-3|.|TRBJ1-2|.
CAKPRAGYTF
TGTGCCAAACCGCGGGCCGGCTACACCTTC
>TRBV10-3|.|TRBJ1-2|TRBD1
CAISSQGDYGYTF
TGTGCCATCAGTTCACAGGGGGACTATGGCTACACCTTC
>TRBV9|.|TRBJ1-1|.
CASSSMTGDNTEAFF
TGTGCCAGCAGCTCCATGACGGGAGACAACACTGAAGCTTTCTTT
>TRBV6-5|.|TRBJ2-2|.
CATDPGTGELFF
TGTGCCACGGACCCGGGGACCGGGGAGCTGTTTTTT
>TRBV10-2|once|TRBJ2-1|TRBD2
CASSETRLAGGPQFF
TGCGCCAGCAGTGAGACCCGACTAGCGGGGGGGCCACAGTTCTTC
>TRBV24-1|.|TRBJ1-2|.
CATSDLGRGIGGYTF
TGTGCCACCAGTGATTTGGGCAGGGGTATAGGTGGCTACACCTTC
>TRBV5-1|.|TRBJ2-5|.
CASSSTGMETQYF
TGCGCCAGCAGCTCCACAGGGATGGAGACCCAGTACTTC
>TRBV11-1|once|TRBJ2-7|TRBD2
CASSGAARGGRYEQYF
TGTGCCAGCAGCGGGGCCGCGCGGGGGGGCCGGTACGAGCAGTACTTC
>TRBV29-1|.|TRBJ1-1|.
CSASGVGTEAFF
TGCAGCGCCTCAGGGGTGGGCACTGAAGCTTTCTTT
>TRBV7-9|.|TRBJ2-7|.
CASSLVGRSYEQYF
TGTGCCAGCAGCTTAGTTGGGCGTTCCTACGAGCAGTACTTC
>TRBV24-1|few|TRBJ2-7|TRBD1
CATSDSGTGSEQYF
TGTGCCACCAGTGACTCCGGGACAGGGAGCGAGCAGTACTTC
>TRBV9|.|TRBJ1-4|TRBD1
CASSLTGQMNEKLFF
TGTGCCAGCAGCCTCACGGGACAGATGAATGAAAAACTGTTTTTT
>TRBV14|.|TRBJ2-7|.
CASSPGGQQYF
TGTGCCAGCAGCCCCGGCGGTCAGCAGTACTTC
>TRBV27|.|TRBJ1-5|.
CASSLQAFSNQPQHF
TGTGCCAGCAGTTTACAGGCTTTTAGCAATCAGCCCCAGCATTTT
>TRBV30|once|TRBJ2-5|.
CAWSRDTDLQETQYF
TGTGCCTGGAGCAGGGACACAGACTTACAAGAGACCCAGTACTTC
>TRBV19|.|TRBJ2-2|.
CASTPLNTAEDTGELFF
TGTGCCAGTACCCCGCTTAATACAGCGGAAGACACCGGGGAGCTGTTTTTT
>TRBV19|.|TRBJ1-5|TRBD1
CASSIGQGSNQPQHF
TGTGCCAGTAGCATTGGACAGGGGAGCAATCAGCCCCAGCATTTT
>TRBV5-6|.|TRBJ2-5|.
CASASQAGRRAQYF
TGTGCCAGCGCCTCCCAGGCTGGCCGCAGGGCCCAGTACTTC
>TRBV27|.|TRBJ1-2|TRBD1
CATKTGKRANYGYTF
TGTGCCACCAAGACAGGGAAGAGGGCTAACTATGGCTACACCTTC
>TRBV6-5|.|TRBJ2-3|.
CASSLDSNTDTQYF
TGTGCCAGCAGTTTAGACTCTAACACAGATACGCAGTATTTT
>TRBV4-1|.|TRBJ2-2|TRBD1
CASSHRDRGLITGELFF
TGCGCCAGCAGCCACCGGGACAGGGGGCTAATCACCGGGGAGCTGTTTTTT
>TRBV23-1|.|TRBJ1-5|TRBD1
CASRHFRDRGYSNQPQHF
TGCGCCAGCCGGCATTTCCGGGACAGGGGATATAGCAATCAGCCCCAGCATTTT
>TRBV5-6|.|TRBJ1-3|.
CASSLFAGRNTIYF
TGTGCCAGCAGCTTGTTCGCAGGGCGGAACACCATATATTTT
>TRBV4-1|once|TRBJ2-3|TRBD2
CASRDSSGLTDTQYF
TGCGCCAGCAGGGACTCTAGCGGATTAACAGATACGCAGTATTTT
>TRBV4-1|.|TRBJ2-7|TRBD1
CASSNFPGQGSYEQYF
TGCGCCAGCAGCAACTTCCCGGGACAGGGATCCTACGAGCAGTACTTC
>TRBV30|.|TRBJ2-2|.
CAWGRKGIGTGELFF
TGTGCCTGGGGGAGGAAGGGGATAGGGACCGGGGAGCTGTTTTTT
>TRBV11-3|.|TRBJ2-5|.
CASSLGAQETQYF
TGTGCCAGCAGCTTAGGCGCTCAAGAGACCCAGTACTTC
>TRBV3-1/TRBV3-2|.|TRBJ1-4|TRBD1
CASSQLGTGGVNEKLFF
TGTGCCAGCAGCCAACTGGGCACAGGGGGAGTTAATGAAAAACTGTTTTTT
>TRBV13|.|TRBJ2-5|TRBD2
CASSLVAGSQETQYF
TGTGCCAGCAGCTTAGTAGCGGGATCCCAAGAGACCCAGTACTTC
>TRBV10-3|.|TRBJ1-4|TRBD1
CAIRGDRAGEKLFF
TGTGCCATCCGCGGGGACAGGGCCGGTGAAAAACTGTTTTTT
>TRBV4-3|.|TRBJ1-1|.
CASSQDLGGFNTEAFF
TGCGCCAGCAGCCAAGATTTGGGGGGGTTTAACACTGAAGCTTTCTTT
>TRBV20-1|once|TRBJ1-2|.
CSPGLGYTF
TGCAGTCCAGGACTTGGCTACACCTTC
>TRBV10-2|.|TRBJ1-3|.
CASSEGSSGDTIYF
TGCGCCAGCAGTGAAGGGTCATCGGGGGACACCATATATTTT
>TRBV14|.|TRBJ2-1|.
CASSQARLNEQFF
TGTGCCAGCAGCCAAGCTAGGCTGAATGAGCAGTTCTTC
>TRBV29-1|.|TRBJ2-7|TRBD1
CSVVTGSHEQYF
TGCAGCGTTGTGACAGGGTCCCACGAGCAGTACTTC
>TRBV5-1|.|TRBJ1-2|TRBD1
CASSVGTDYGYTF
TGCGCCAGCAGCGTTGGGACAGACTATGGCTACACCTTC
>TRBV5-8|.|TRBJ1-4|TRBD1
CASSSYGQGHEKLFF
TGTGCCAGCAGCTCTTATGGACAGGGTCATGAAAAACTGTTTTTT
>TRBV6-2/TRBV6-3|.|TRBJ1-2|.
CASSHGAGGAYGYTF
TGTGCCAGCAGTCACGGAGCGGGGGGCGCGTATGGCTACACCTTC
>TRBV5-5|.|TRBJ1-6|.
CASSLVWDTYLSYNSPLHF
TGTGCCAGCAGCTTGGTATGGGACACATATCTCTCCTATAATTCACCCCTCCACTTT
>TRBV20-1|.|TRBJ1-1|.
CSASSRGSLETEAFF
TGCAGTGCTAGTTCCAGGGGATCACTAGAGACTGAAGCTTTCTTT
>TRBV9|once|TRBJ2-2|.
CASSLELVAGELFF
TGTGCCAGCAGCCTCGAGTTGGTGGCCGGGGAGCTGTTTTTT